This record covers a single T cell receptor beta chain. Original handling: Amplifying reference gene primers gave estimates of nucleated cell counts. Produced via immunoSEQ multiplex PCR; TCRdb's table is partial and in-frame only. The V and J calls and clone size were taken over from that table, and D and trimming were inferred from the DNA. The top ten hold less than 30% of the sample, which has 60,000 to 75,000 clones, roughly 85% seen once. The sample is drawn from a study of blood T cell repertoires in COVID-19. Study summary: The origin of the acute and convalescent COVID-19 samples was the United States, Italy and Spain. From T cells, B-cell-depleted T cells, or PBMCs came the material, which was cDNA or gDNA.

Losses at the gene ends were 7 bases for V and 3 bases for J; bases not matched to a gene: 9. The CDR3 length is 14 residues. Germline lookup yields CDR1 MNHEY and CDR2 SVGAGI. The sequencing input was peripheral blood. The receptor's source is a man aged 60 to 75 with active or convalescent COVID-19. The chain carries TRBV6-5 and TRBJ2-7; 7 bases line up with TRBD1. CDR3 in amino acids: CASKVGQSIYEQYF. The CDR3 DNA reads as TGTGCCAGCAAGGTGGGACAGTCCATCTACGAGCAGTACTTC.